The 24 T cell receptor beta chains listed next were all sequenced from one sample in a study of blood T cell repertoires in COVID-19. Clones were sequenced by immunoSEQ multiplex PCR, and TCRdb holds only the in-frame ones, with some missing. The sample has 360,000 or so clones; roughly 90% are singletons. Specimen: peripheral blood. These receptors were obtained from a man in his late teens or twenties with active or convalescent COVID-19.

V and J are TRBV5-4 and TRBJ2-1; D might be TRBD2 (5 bases). The CDR3 contains 16 residues. Trimming left V 0 bases short and J 6 bases short, with 16 bases between. In germline, CDR1 is SGHNT, CDR2 YYREEE (reference sequence). The CDR3 loop reads CASSLAVRRTANEQFF. CDR3 nucleotides: TGTGCCAGCAGCTTGGCCGTTCGGCGGACTGCCAATGAGCAGTTCTTC.

The V gene is TRBV29-1, the J gene TRBJ1-3, with D unclear. The CDR3 is 15 residues long. CDR1 is SQVTM, CDR2 ANQGSEA, per germline. V gave up 5 bases and J gave up 0 bases, with 14 bases separating them. CDR3 amino acids: CSVQRDTDSGNTIYF. CDR3 nucleotides: TGCAGCGTTCAAAGAGACACGGACTCTGGAAACACCATATATTTT.

This clone turned up a few times. This chain connects TRBV2 to TRBJ2-7; weak D call: TRBD2 (6 bases). Germline assignment: CDR1 SNHLY and CDR2 FYNNEI. This CDR3 contains 14 residues. Trimming took off 6 bases at V and 4 bases at J, with 16 bases between the two ends. The DNA of the CDR3 is TGTGCCAGCAGCTTGCTGAAGGCGGGATACGAGCAGTACTTC. This codes for CASSLLKAGYEQYF.

DNA for the CDR3: TGTGCCAGCAGCTTGGGGCCGGGACAGGGGGTCTCTGGAAACACCATATATTTT. It encodes CASSLGPGQGVSGNTIYF. The V gene is TRBV5-6, the J gene TRBJ1-3; 11 bases are shared with TRBD1. Germline V CDR1 and CDR2: SGHDT, YYEEEE. This CDR3 is 18 amino acids long. V lost 0 bases, J lost 0 bases, and 5 bases stayed unmatched.

The rearrangement links TRBV28 to TRBJ2-7; 8 bases agree with TRBD1. The CDR3 runs to 14 residues. The V gene end was trimmed by 6 bases and the J gene end by 4 bases; junction bases not matched to a gene: 8. Germline assignment: CDR1 MDHEN and CDR2 SYDVKM. Here the CDR3 DNA reads TGTGCCAGCAGCCCTGGCAGGGGGCCGTACGAGCAGTACTTC. Its protein is CASSPGRGPYEQYF.

The chain combines TRBV13 with TRBJ1-6; 7 bases are a match to TRBD1. Germline trimming cut 4 bases from V and 8 bases from J; bases unmatched to any gene: 11. The CDR3 consists of 16 residues. The germline gives CDR1 PRHDT, CDR2 FYEKMQ (reference sequence). The CDR3 DNA sequence: TGTGCCAGCAGCTCCGGAACCGGGACAGCCCATTCACCCCTCCACTTT. This translates into CASSSGTGTAHSPLHF.

V gene TRBV27 combines with J gene TRBJ2-3; D may be TRBD2 (6 bases). Trimming pared 4 bases from V and 2 bases from J, leaving 13 bases between. This CDR3 spans 15 amino acids. Germline V gene lookup returns CDR1 MNHEY and CDR2 SMNVEV (reference sequence). CDR3: CASSWGGDATDTQYF. The CDR3 nucleotides read TGTGCCAGCAGTTGGGGCGGGGACGCCACAGATACGCAGTATTTT.

The chain combines TRBV9 with TRBJ2-7; 10 nucleotides align to TRBD1. The CDR3 spans 15 residues. The V segment lost 0 bases and the J segment 6 bases; nucleotides outside the gene matches: 6. The germline V gene encodes CDR1 SGDLS and CDR2 YYNGEE. The CDR3 DNA sequence: TGTGCCAGCAGCGTAGGAAAAGGGACAGGGGCCGAGCAGTACTTC. It specifies CASSVGKGTGAEQYF.

J is TRBJ2-1 and V is TRBV19, with a possible D match to TRBD2 (5 bases). This CDR3 spans 13 amino acids. Germline V gene sequence: CDR1 LNHDA, CDR2 SQIVND (reference sequence). The ends were cut back, 3 bases at V and 3 bases at J, with 6 bases in the middle. CDR3 in amino acids: CASSIGNYNEQFF. The CDR3 DNA reads TGTGCCAGTAGTATCGGGAACTACAATGAGCAGTTCTTC.

The chain combines TRBV19 with TRBJ1-2; D may be TRBD1 (6 bases). Trimming left V 6 bases short and J 0 bases short, with 14 bases between. This CDR3 comprises 15 residues. Germline V gene sequence: CDR1 LNHDA, CDR2 SQIVND (reference sequence). CDR3: CASSEQGGANYGYTF. The CDR3 coding sequence is TGTGCCAGTAGCGAACAAGGGGGAGCTAACTATGGCTACACCTTC.

CDR3 sequence reads: CASSQDLGGGAWQETQYF. CDR3 DNA sequence: TGTGCCAGCAGCCAAGATCTTGGCGGGGGGGCGTGGCAAGAGACCCAGTACTTC. This rearrangement joins TRBV3-1 (or the pseudogene TRBV3-2) to TRBJ2-5; 9 bases fit TRBD2. Trimming at V came to 0 bases and at J to 2 bases, leaving 10 bases not matched to a gene. The CDR3 spans 18 residues. Per germline, CDR1 LGHDT and CDR2 YNNKEL (reference sequence).

The chain recombines TRBV2 with TRBJ1-5; D is unclear. Trimming took 1 base from V and 4 from J, leaving 14 bases between them. CDR3 length: 16 residues. Germline CDR1 is SNHLY and CDR2 is FYNNEI. CDR3 in DNA: TGTGCCAGCAGTGAAGAGGCGGCAGCCCTTAATCAGCCCCAGCATTTT. This gives the protein CASSEEAAALNQPQHF.

The chain joins TRBV5-6 to TRBJ2-1; 7 positions match TRBD1. CDR1 SGHDT and CDR2 YYEEEE come from the germline V gene. Germline trimming cut 0 bases from V and 4 bases from J; bases unmatched to any gene: 4. The CDR3 consists of 15 residues. The chain's CDR3 is CASSLVGQYYNEQFF. Here the CDR3 DNA reads TGTGCCAGCAGCTTGGTGGGACAGTATTACAATGAGCAGTTCTTC.

This chain joins TRBV7-3 and TRBJ2-3, with D possibly being TRBD2 (6 bases). The CDR3 contains 16 residues. Looked up from germline, CDR1 is SGHTA and CDR2 is FQGTGA. The ends were cut back, 3 bases at V and 2 bases at J, with 15 bases in the middle. The CDR3 reads CASSLKGLASTDTQYF. For the CDR3, the DNA is TGTGCCAGCAGCTTGAAGGGACTTGCTTCCACAGATACGCAGTATTTT.

The V gene is TRBV11-2, the J gene TRBJ1-2, with unresolved D. The CDR3 extends over 14 amino acids. CDR1 and CDR2 from the germline V gene are SGHAT and FQNNGV. Between the trimmed V and J ends, which lost 1 base and 6 bases, there was a span of 12 bases. CDR3 in amino acids: CASSLAGGPNGYTF. CDR3 in DNA: TGTGCCAGCAGCTTAGCTGGCGGCCCTAATGGCTACACCTTC.

This chain connects TRBV4-1 to TRBJ1-3, with unresolved D. Germline V gene lookup returns CDR1 MGHRA and CDR2 YSYEKL. This CDR3 is built from 16 residues. Deletions cut 1 base from V and 0 bases from J, with 10 bases between. The CDR3 here is CASSQVKLISGNTIYF. In DNA form, the CDR3 reads TGCGCCAGCAGCCAAGTTAAATTAATCTCTGGAAACACCATATATTTT.

The V gene is TRBV5-1, the J gene TRBJ2-1; the match to TRBD2 covers 12 bases. The germline CDR1 and CDR2 sequences are SGHRS and YFSETQ. V gave up 4 bases and J gave up 4 bases; unmatched junction bases: 15. CDR3 length equals 19 residues. The CDR3 here is CASSVGRTSGAAIYNEQFF. CDR3 DNA sequence: TGCGCCAGCAGCGTTGGCCGGACTAGCGGGGCCGCCATTTACAATGAGCAGTTCTTC. Based on the CDR3 plus reference TRBV5-1 and TRBJ2-1, the full variable domain is KAGVTQTPRYLIKTRGQQVTLSCSPISGHRSVSWYQQTPGQGLQFLFEYFSETQRNKGNFPGRFSGRQFSNSRSEMNVSTLELGDSALYLCASSVGRTSGAAIYNEQFFGPGTRLTVL.

The table lists this clone with a few counts. The gene calls are TRBV20-1 and TRBJ1-1; D perhaps matches TRBD1 (5 bases). Germline lookup yields CDR1 DFQATT and CDR2 SNEGSKA (reference sequence). The CDR3 contains 14 residues. V dropped 3 bases and J dropped 4 bases, with 15 bases sitting between them. The CDR3, as DNA: TGCAGTGCTAGTATTCTAGGGGCAGGCACTGAAGCTTTCTTT. Protein product: CSASILGAGTEAFF.

This chain uses TRBV2 with TRBJ2-7; 9 nucleotides align to TRBD1. V dropped 6 bases and J dropped 2; count of bases not matched to a gene: 5. The CDR3 totals 14 residues. Germline V gene lookup returns CDR1 SNHLY and CDR2 FYNNEI. In DNA form, the CDR3 reads TGTGCCAGCAGAACCGGGACAGGGACCTACGAGCAGTACTTC. It specifies CASRTGTGTYEQYF.

Comments on this clone: This specimen includes other DNA sequences encoding the same CDR3. The rearrangement joins TRBV19 to TRBJ2-7; 8 nucleotides agree with TRBD1. Trimming removed 3 bases from V and 3 bases from J; junction bases left unmatched: 4. The CDR3 is 14 residues long. Per germline, CDR1 LNHDA and CDR2 SQIVND (reference sequence). In nucleotides, the CDR3 is TGTGCCAGTAGTATTGGACAGGGTGACTACGAGCAGTACTTC. Amino acid sequence: CASSIGQGDYEQYF. The full variable domain, rest sourced from reference TRBV19 and TRBJ2-7, is DGGITQSPKYLFRKEGQNVTLSCEQNLNHDAMYWYRQDPGQGLRLIYYSQIVNDFQKGDIAEGYSVSREKKESFPLTVTSAQKNPTAFYLCASSIGQGDYEQYFGPGTRLTVT.

The V gene is TRBV29-1, the J gene TRBJ2-5; tentative D call: TRBD2 (6 bases). This CDR3 region has 13 residues. CDR1 and CDR2 from the germline V gene are SQVTM and ANQGSEA. Trimming removed 3 bases from V and 5 bases from J, with 13 bases in between. The CDR3 loop reads CSVDTTSGETQYF. In DNA, the CDR3 is TGCAGCGTTGATACGACTAGTGGGGAGACCCAGTACTTC.

The gene calls are TRBV19 and TRBJ2-3; 8 nucleotides line up with TRBD1. The germline gives CDR1 LNHDA, CDR2 SQIVND (reference sequence). The CDR3 consists of 16 residues. Unmatched junction bases numbered 13, after V lost 5 bases and J lost 6 bases. The CDR3 coding sequence is TGTGCCAGTAGTCGTCGAATGGACAGGGTCACCGATACGCAGTATTTT. As protein: CASSRRMDRVTDTQYF.

The chain has TRBV25-1 and TRBJ1-5, with a tentative D call TRBD1 (6 bases). There are 15 residues in the CDR3. Trimming left V 3 bases short and J 1 base short, with 10 bases between. Per the germline V gene, CDR1 is MGHDK and CDR2 is SYGVNS. This CDR3 is CASSDSGASNQPQHF. CDR3 in DNA: TGTGCCAGCAGTGATTCAGGGGCGAGCAATCAGCCCCAGCATTTT.

The V call is TRBV7-9, the J call TRBJ1-2, with 7 nucleotides matching TRBD1. V dropped 6 bases and J dropped 4; count of bases not matched to a gene: 8. This CDR3 has 14 residues. Germline V gene lookup returns CDR1 SEHNR and CDR2 FQNEAQ (reference sequence). The CDR3 reads CASRRTGESYGYTF. CDR3 coding DNA: TGTGCCAGCAGACGAACAGGGGAAAGCTATGGCTACACCTTC.